This is a list of T cell receptor beta chains from one sample in a study of CD8 T cells in ankylosing spondylitis. MiXCR, applied by TCRdb to the 5' RACE reads, yields one record per CDR3 protein. The sample includes approximately 550,000 distinct CDR3 sequences, about 13% of them seen just once. The sequenced sample consisted of blood, either unsorted or a sorted T cell fraction (not recorded which). These receptors were taken from a male donor with ankylosing spondylitis. Each CDR3 is given with its conserved first and last residue. A D gene is named only where the DNA matches it firmly. For some rows the clone size is stated as once, few or many, or as a class when expanded; others skip it.

TRBV28,TRBJ2-2,.,TRBD1,CASKRDRNPGELFF,TGTGCCAGCAAAAGGGACAGAAACCCCGGGGAGCTGTTTTTT
TRBV2,TRBJ1-1,few,TRBD1,CASTYEDRGTEAFF,TGTGCCAGCACCTACGAGGACAGGGGAACTGAAGCTTTCTTT
TRBV20-1,TRBJ2-5,few,TRBD2,CSVIGTSLMETQYF,TGCAGTGTCATCGGGACTAGCCTCATGGAGACCCAGTACTTC
TRBV20-1,TRBJ2-3,few,TRBD2,CSARGLAGGTTDTQYF,TGCAGTGCTAGAGGGTTAGCGGGAGGGACCACAGATACGCAGTATTTT
TRBV29-1,TRBJ2-1,few,.,CSVGTNNEQFF,TGCAGCGTTGGGACAAACAATGAGCAGTTCTTC
TRBV6-4,TRBJ1-6,few,.,CASSEVAGNSPLHF,TGTGCCAGCAGTGAAGTGGCAGGGAATTCACCCCTCCACTTT
TRBV27,TRBJ2-2,.,.,CASGMGVTGELFF,TGTGCCAGCGGGATGGGGGTTACCGGGGAGCTGTTTTTT
TRBV27,TRBJ1-6,.,TRBD1,CASSPGGPRSPLHF,TGTGCCAGCAGCCCAGGGGGCCCTCGTTCACCCCTCCACTTT
TRBV5-5,TRBJ2-2,.,TRBD1,CASTLLGQGTGELFF,TGTGCCAGCACTCTCTTGGGACAGGGCACCGGGGAGCTGTTTTTT
TRBV3-1,TRBJ1-1,.,.,CASSQDMGSEAFF,TGTGCCAGCAGCCAAGATATGGGGAGTGAAGCTTTCTTT
TRBV10-1,TRBJ2-7,.,TRBD2,CASSESGGSGIYEQYF,TGCGCCAGCAGTGAGTCCGGTGGTAGCGGGATCTACGAGCAGTACTTC
TRBV5-1,TRBJ1-5,.,.,CASSAGPGDQPQHF,TGCGCCAGCAGCGCCGGGCCGGGTGATCAGCCCCAGCATTTT
TRBV9,TRBJ2-2,.,.,CASSVTGSNTGELFF,TGTGCCAGCAGCGTAACGGGCTCGAACACCGGGGAGCTGTTTTTT
TRBV6-1,TRBJ1-5,many,.,CASSRDSGGNQPQHF,TGTGCCAGCAGTCGGGACTCCGGGGGCAATCAGCCCCAGCATTTT
TRBV4-2,TRBJ2-1,few,.,CASSQSTRSGSYNEQFF,TGTGCCAGCAGCCAAAGCACGCGGTCGGGTTCCTACAATGAGCAGTTCTTC
TRBV5-1,TRBJ2-5,many,.,CASSAEETQYF,TGTGCCAGCAGCGCAGAAGAGACCCAGTACTTC
TRBV27,TRBJ2-1,.,TRBD1,CASSLRDRVRPLGEQFF,TGTGCCAGCAGTTTACGAGACAGGGTAAGGCCCCTTGGCGAGCAGTTCTTC
TRBV20-1,TRBJ2-7,many,TRBD1,CSARPTKGAGYEQYF,TGCAGTGCTAGACCTACAAAGGGGGCCGGCTACGAGCAGTACTTC
TRBV5-1,TRBJ2-1,many,TRBD1,CASSRDRRTDEQFF,TGCGCCAGCAGCCGGGACAGGAGGACCGATGAGCAGTTCTTC
TRBV4-2,TRBJ2-7,many,.,CASSQARDSYEQYF,TGTGCCAGCAGCCAAGCCCGGGACTCCTACGAGCAGTACTTC
TRBV14,TRBJ2-2,.,.,CASSQSDPRSWVTGELFF,TGTGCCAGCAGCCAATCCGACCCCCGCAGCTGGGTGACCGGGGAGCTGTTTTTT
TRBV12-3/TRBV12-4,TRBJ1-2,few,.,CASQRDYGYTF,TGTGCCAGCCAACGGGACTATGGCTACACCTTC
TRBV29-1,TRBJ1-4,.,.,CSVADSGGTTNEKLFF,TGCAGCGTTGCGGACAGCGGTGGGACAACTAATGAAAAACTGTTTTTT
TRBV19,TRBJ1-5,.,.,CASSGRTGGEPQHF,TGTGCCAGTAGTGGACGGACTGGAGGGGAGCCCCAGCATTTT
TRBV7-9,TRBJ1-1,many,TRBD1,CASSRGGQGTVWAFF,TGTGCCAGCAGCAGAGGGGGACAGGGTACCGTTTGGGCTTTCTTT
TRBV12-3/TRBV12-4,TRBJ1-2,few,.,CASSRSSGYTF,TGTGCCAGCAGCCGCTCGAGTGGCTACACCTTC
TRBV27,TRBJ2-1,.,.,CASSLLTGQHNEQFF,TGTGCCAGCAGTTTATTAACAGGGCAACACAATGAGCAGTTCTTC
TRBV27,TRBJ2-4,few,TRBD2,CASSSGTSGAGIQYF,TGTGCCAGCAGTTCTGGGACTAGCGGGGCTGGCATTCAGTACTTC
TRBV5-5,TRBJ2-3,many,TRBD1,CASSVDRGTDTQYF,TGTGCCAGCAGCGTCGACAGGGGCACAGATACGCAGTATTTT
TRBV4-1,TRBJ1-3,.,.,CASSRRQAASGNTIYF,TGCGCCAGCAGCCGTCGACAGGCCGCCTCTGGAAACACCATATATTTT
TRBV19,TRBJ1-3,few,.,CASSPPGGNSGNTIYF,TGTGCCAGTAGTCCGCCGGGCGGAAACTCTGGAAACACCATATATTTT
TRBV5-1,TRBJ2-5,.,.,CASSFEGVSETQYF,TGCGCCAGCAGCTTTGAGGGGGTCAGTGAGACCCAGTACTTC
TRBV12-5,TRBJ2-7,few,.,CASGLVAGTGPYEQYF,TGTGCTAGTGGTTTGGTAGCCGGGACGGGTCCCTACGAGCAGTACTTC
TRBV27,TRBJ2-1,.,.,CASSPFEGVYNEQFF,TGTGCCAGCAGCCCTTTTGAGGGAGTATACAATGAGCAGTTCTTC
TRBV20-1,TRBJ2-5,few,TRBD2,CSAPETSGQETQYF,TGCAGTGCTCCGGAGACTAGCGGCCAAGAGACCCAGTACTTC
TRBV12-3/TRBV12-4,TRBJ2-5,.,.,CASTLGSRETQYF,TGTGCCAGCACTTTAGGTAGCAGGGAGACCCAGTACTTC
TRBV11-2,TRBJ2-5,.,.,CASSFVEETQYF,TGTGCCAGCAGCTTTGTCGAAGAGACCCAGTACTTC
TRBV25-1,TRBJ2-1,many,.,CASSVEAYNEQFF,TGTGCCAGCAGTGTGGAGGCGTACAATGAGCAGTTCTTC
TRBV20-1,TRBJ1-1,.,.,CSASKTLPMNTEAFF,TGCAGTGCTAGCAAGACTTTACCCATGAACACTGAAGCTTTCTTT
TRBV14,TRBJ1-1,many,TRBD1,CASSRKDRGNTEAFF,TGTGCCAGCAGCCGAAAGGACAGGGGGAACACTGAAGCTTTCTTT
TRBV5-1,TRBJ2-3,.,TRBD2,CASMGTSSGDTQYF,TGCGCCAGCATGGGGACTAGCTCTGGTGATACGCAGTATTTT
TRBV19,TRBJ1-2,many,TRBD1,CASRDRFYGYTF,TGTGCCAGTCGGGACAGGTTCTATGGCTACACCTTC
TRBV7-9,TRBJ2-1,few,TRBD2,CASSRGGNYNEQFF,TGTGCCAGCAGCCGCGGGGGGAATTACAATGAGCAGTTCTTC
TRBV29-1,TRBJ2-7,many,.,CSVGGGSYEQYF,TGCAGCGTTGGTGGGGGTTCCTACGAGCAGTACTTC
TRBV3-1,TRBJ1-1,.,TRBD1,CASSQALDREAFF,TGTGCCAGCAGCCAAGCGCTGGACAGGGAAGCTTTCTTT
TRBV29-1,TRBJ2-5,many,.,CSVAQLPGETQYF,TGCAGCGTTGCACAATTACCTGGGGAGACCCAGTACTTC
TRBV29-1,TRBJ2-7,few,TRBD1,CSVSRTGLTYEQYF,TGCAGCGTTTCGAGGACAGGGCTGACCTACGAGCAGTACTTC
TRBV5-1,TRBJ2-4,many,.,CASSFNKNIQYF,TGCGCCAGCAGCTTTAACAAAAACATTCAGTACTTC
TRBV5-1,TRBJ2-6,few,TRBD1,CASSWDRGDVLTF,TGCGCCAGCAGCTGGGACAGGGGCGACGTCCTGACTTTC
TRBV24-1,TRBJ2-1,.,TRBD2,CATSPFGASGRFNEQFF,TGTGCCACCTCCCCTTTCGGAGCTAGCGGGAGATTTAATGAGCAGTTCTTC
TRBV15,TRBJ2-6,.,TRBD1,CATSNRQGTFSGANVLTF,TGTGCCACCAGCAACAGACAGGGCACTTTCTCTGGGGCCAACGTCCTGACTTTC
TRBV12-3/TRBV12-4,TRBJ1-2,.,.,CASSLELAGWAYGYTF,TGTGCCAGCAGTTTAGAATTGGCAGGGTGGGCCTATGGCTACACCTTC
TRBV7-9,TRBJ1-4,.,.,CASSLSGRNEKLFF,TGTGCCAGCAGCTTAAGTGGGCGAAATGAAAAACTGTTTTTT